The 3 T cell receptor beta chains given below trace back to one sample, sequenced in a study of OX40 agonist ivuxolimab in advanced cancers. Libraries were made using the immunoSEQ multiplex PCR assay. TCRdb took this table from immuneACCESS and kept in-frame rearrangements with V and J called. Such tables lack part of the clones; where checked against another copy, unresolved V genes explain under half of the gap, and the rest is unexplained. The sample table records about 60,000 clones; about 90% of these occur just once. The ten largest clones add up to more than 4.5% of the sample. The sequencing here drew on CD4+ or CD8+ T cells sorted from blood, taken in a trial of the OX40 agonist ivuxolimab. The receptors come from an adult with an advanced solid tumor such as melanoma, head and neck, liver or kidney cancer.

A note on this clone: At one boundary the junction diverges from the germline segment, which might be a read error. The genes are TRBV6-6 and TRBJ1-1; possible D gene TRBD1, 5 bases. Germline values: CDR1 MNHNY, CDR2 SVGAGI (reference sequence). This CDR3 spans 14 amino acids. The CDR3: CASTLQALNAEAFF. DNA of the CDR3: TGTGCCAGCACCCTACAGGCCCTGAACGCTGAAGCTTTCTTT.

The CDR3 spells CASSLMGQGQETQYF. CDR3 bases: TGTGCCAGCTCTTTAATGGGACAGGGACAAGAGACCCAGTACTTC. This chain connects TRBV6-1 to TRBJ2-5; 9 bases map to TRBD1. The CDR3 length is 15 residues. Germline CDR1 MNHNS, CDR2 SASEGT. Trimming cost V 8 bases and J 2 bases; bases outside gene matches: 9.

This chain joins TRBV7-3 and TRBJ2-2; D is ambiguous. Germline V gene lookup returns CDR1 SGHTA and CDR2 FQGTGA. There are 14 residues in the CDR3. Trimming left V 3 bases short and J 4 bases short, with 9 bases between. CDR3 region: CASSFQFPTGELFF. CDR3 DNA: TGTGCCAGCAGCTTTCAGTTCCCCACCGGGGAGCTGTTTTTT.